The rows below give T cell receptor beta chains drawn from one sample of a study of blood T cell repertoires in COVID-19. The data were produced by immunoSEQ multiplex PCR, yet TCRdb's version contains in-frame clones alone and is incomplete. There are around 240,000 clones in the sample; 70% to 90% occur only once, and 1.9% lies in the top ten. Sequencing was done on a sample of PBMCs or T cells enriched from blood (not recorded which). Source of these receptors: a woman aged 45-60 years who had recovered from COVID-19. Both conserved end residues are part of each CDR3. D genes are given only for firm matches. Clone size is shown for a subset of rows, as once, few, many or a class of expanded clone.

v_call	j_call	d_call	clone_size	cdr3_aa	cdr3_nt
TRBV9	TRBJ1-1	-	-	CASSVAVNTEAFF	TGTGCCAGCAGCGTAGCGGTGAACACTGAAGCTTTCTTT
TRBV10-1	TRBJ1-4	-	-	CAVLSIAGGRTNEKLFF	TGCGCCGTCCTCAGTATAGCCGGGGGAAGGACTAATGAAAAACTGTTTTTT
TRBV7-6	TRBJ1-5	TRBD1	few	CASSLDGQGGQPQHF	TGTGCCAGCAGCTTAGACGGACAGGGAGGACAGCCCCAGCATTTT
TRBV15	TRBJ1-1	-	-	CATSRVREVSTEAFF	TGTGCCACCAGCAGAGTGAGGGAAGTTAGCACTGAAGCTTTCTTT
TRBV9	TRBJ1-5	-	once	CASSVDSGERQPQHF	TGTGCCAGCAGCGTAGATTCAGGGGAGAGGCAGCCCCAGCATTTT
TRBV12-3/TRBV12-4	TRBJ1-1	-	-	CASSLNMDTEAFF	TGTGCCAGCAGTTTAAACATGGACACTGAAGCTTTCTTT
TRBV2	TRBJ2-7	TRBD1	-	CASSPGQGSYEQYF	TGTGCCAGCAGTCCGGGACAGGGTTCCTACGAGCAGTACTTC
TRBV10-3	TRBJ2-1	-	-	CAISEPTSRYNEQFF	TGTGCCATCAGTGAACCCACTAGCCGGTACAATGAGCAGTTCTTC
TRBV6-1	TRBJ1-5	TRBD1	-	CASSEDGQGDQPQHF	TGTGCCAGCAGTGAGGATGGACAGGGGGATCAGCCCCAGCATTTT
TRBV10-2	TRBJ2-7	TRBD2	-	CASSVSGSLYEQYF	TGCGCCAGCAGTGTTAGCGGGAGTCTCTACGAGCAGTACTTC
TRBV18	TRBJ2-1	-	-	CASSPVGQYNEQFF	TGTGCCAGCTCACCAGTGGGCCAGTACAATGAGCAGTTCTTC
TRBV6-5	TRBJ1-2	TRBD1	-	CASSMMDRAYGYTF	TGTGCCAGCAGCATGATGGACAGGGCCTATGGCTACACCTTC
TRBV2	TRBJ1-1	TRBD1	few	CASLQGVNTEAFF	TGTGCCAGCCTGCAGGGGGTGAACACTGAAGCTTTCTTT
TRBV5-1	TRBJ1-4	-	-	CASSLEQGHEKLFF	TGCGCCAGCAGCTTGGAACAGGGTCATGAAAAACTGTTTTTT
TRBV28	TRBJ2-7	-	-	CASSPGSYEQYF	TGTGCCAGCAGTCCCGGGTCCTACGAGCAGTACTTC
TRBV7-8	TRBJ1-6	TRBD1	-	CASSLRGQGVSPLHF	TGTGCCAGCAGCTTAAGGGGACAGGGCGTTTCACCCCTCCACTTT
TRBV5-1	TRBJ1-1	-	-	CASSLRTGGTEAFF	TGCGCCAGCAGTCTCAGGACGGGAGGGACTGAAGCTTTCTTT
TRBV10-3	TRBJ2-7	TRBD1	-	CAISEPTGDANYEQYF	TGTGCCATCAGTGAGCCGACAGGGGACGCAAACTACGAGCAGTACTTC
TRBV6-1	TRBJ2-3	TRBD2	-	CASSDGYSGRRTDTQYF	TGTGCCAGCAGTGATGGCTATAGCGGGAGGCGCACAGATACGCAGTATTTT
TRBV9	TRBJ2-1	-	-	CASSGGGTPDYNEQFF	TGTGCCAGCAGCGGTGGGGGGACTCCGGACTACAATGAGCAGTTCTTC
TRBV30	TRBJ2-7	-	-	CAWAPVSYEQYF	TGTGCCTGGGCGCCAGTCTCCTACGAGCAGTACTTC
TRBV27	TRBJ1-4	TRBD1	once	CASRAHRGTNEKLFF	TGTGCCAGCAGGGCCCACAGGGGTACTAATGAAAAACTGTTTTTT
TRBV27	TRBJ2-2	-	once	CATSPDRYTGELFF	TGTGCCACCTCACCGGACAGATACACCGGGGAGCTGTTTTTT
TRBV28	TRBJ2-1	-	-	CASSTPAESSYNEQFF	TGTGCCAGCAGTACCCCGGCGGAGAGCTCCTACAATGAGCAGTTCTTC
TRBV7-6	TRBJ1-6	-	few	CASSLESGSPLHF	TGTGCCAGCAGCTTAGAGAGCGGATCACCCCTCCACTTT
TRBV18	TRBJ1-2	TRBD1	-	CASSQGQGVDGYTF	TGTGCCAGCTCACAGGGACAGGGGGTCGATGGCTACACCTTC
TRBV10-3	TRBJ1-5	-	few	CAISESSSAILNPEGNQPQHF	TGTGCCATCAGTGAGTCGAGTTCTGCTATACTAAACCCGGAAGGCAATCAGCCCCAGCATTTT
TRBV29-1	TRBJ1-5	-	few	CSPCGGQSNQPQHF	TGCAGCCCCTGCGGTGGACAGAGCAATCAGCCCCAGCATTTT
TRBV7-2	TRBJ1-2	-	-	CASSPQRGQYGYTF	TGTGCCAGCAGCCCACAACGCGGACAGTATGGCTACACCTTC
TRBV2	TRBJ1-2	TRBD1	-	CASSVGTGYFFAGDGYTF	TGTGCCAGCAGTGTAGGGACAGGGTATTTTTTTGCCGGGGATGGCTACACCTTC
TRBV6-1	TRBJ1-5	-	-	CASSEIGRVQPQHF	TGTGCCAGCAGTGAAATAGGGCGGGTTCAGCCCCAGCATTTT
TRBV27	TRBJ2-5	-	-	CASSLSGEETQYF	TGTGCCAGCAGTTTATCAGGGGAAGAGACCCAGTACTTC
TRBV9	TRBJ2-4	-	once	CASTPGHNIQYF	TGTGCCAGCACTCCAGGGCATAACATTCAGTACTTC
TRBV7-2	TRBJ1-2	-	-	CASRPGRGIYGYTF	TGTGCCAGCCGCCCTGGGAGAGGGATCTATGGCTACACCTTC
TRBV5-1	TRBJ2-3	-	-	CASSLGSAKSTDTQYF	TGCGCCAGCAGCTTGGGCAGCGCAAAGAGCACAGATACGCAGTATTTT
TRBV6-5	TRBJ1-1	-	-	CASGGSTTEAFF	TGTGCCAGCGGGGGGTCGACGACTGAAGCTTTCTTT
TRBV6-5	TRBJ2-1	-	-	CATQRVQDLYNEQFF	TGTGCCACACAACGGGTACAGGATTTATACAATGAGCAGTTCTTC
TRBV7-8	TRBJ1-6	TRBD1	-	CASSPRGGQGNSPLHF	TGTGCCAGCAGCCCCCGGGGGGGACAGGGTAATTCACCCCTCCACTTT
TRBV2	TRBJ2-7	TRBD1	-	CASKEDRDSYEQYF	TGTGCCAGCAAAGAGGACAGGGACTCCTACGAGCAGTACTTC
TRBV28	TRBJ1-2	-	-	CASSLFRQDGYTF	TGTGCCAGCAGTTTATTCAGGCAGGATGGCTACACCTTC
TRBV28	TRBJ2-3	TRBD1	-	CASSAPGTGFDTQYF	TGTGCCAGCAGTGCCCCCGGGACAGGGTTCGATACGCAGTATTTT
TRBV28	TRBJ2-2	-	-	CASSSRPGQNTGELFF	TGTGCCAGCAGTTCGAGGCCGGGACAGAACACCGGGGAGCTGTTTTTT
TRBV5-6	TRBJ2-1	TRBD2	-	CASSLRGRAEFF	TGTGCCAGCAGCTTGCGAGGGAGGGCGGAGTTCTTC
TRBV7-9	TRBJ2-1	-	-	CASSLSPSSNEQFF	TGTGCCAGCAGCTTATCCCCCTCCTCTAATGAGCAGTTCTTC
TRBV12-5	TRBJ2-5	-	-	CASGLKNGETQYF	TGTGCTAGTGGTCTGAAAAACGGAGAGACCCAGTACTTC
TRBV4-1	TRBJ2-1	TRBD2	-	CASREGLASSYNEQFF	TGCGCCAGCAGGGAGGGACTAGCTAGTTCCTACAATGAGCAGTTCTTC
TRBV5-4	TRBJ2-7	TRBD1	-	CASARRDRGFEQYF	TGTGCCAGCGCCCGACGGGACAGGGGATTTGAGCAGTACTTC
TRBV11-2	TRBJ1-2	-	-	CASSSWGQPNYGYTF	TGTGCCAGCAGCTCGTGGGGGCAGCCTAACTATGGCTACACCTTC
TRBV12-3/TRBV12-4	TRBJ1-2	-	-	CASSPGTGYGYTF	TGTGCCAGCAGCCCCGGCACAGGCTACGGCTACACCTTC
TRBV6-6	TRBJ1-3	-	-	CASSSFRLSGNTIYF	TGTGCCAGCAGTTCCTTCAGACTCTCTGGAAACACCATATATTTT
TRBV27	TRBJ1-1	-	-	CASSLHVPNTEAFF	TGTGCCAGCAGTTTACATGTCCCGAACACTGAAGCTTTCTTT